This T cell receptor beta chain derives from a study of blood T cells in healthy people across ages. Study-level findings and limits: The long-lived group displayed more naive CD4+ cells, plus higher diversity, than the aged donors did. Researchers said unsorted PBMCs prevented a conclusive naive versus antigen-experienced comparison.

The CDR3 length is 13 residues. In germline, CDR1 is SGHTA, CDR2 FQGNSA. A note on this clonotype: The antigen remains unidentified.

Sample-barcoded 5' priming and a J-beta primer mix drove a second PCR of 7 to 11 cycles. TCRdb reanalysed the 5' RACE reads using MiXCR and keeps one entry per CDR3 protein. This table holds about 650,000 distinct CDR3 sequences, about 32% found once. V usage is TRBV7-2 and J usage is TRBJ2-4; 7 nucleotides line up with TRBD1. The DNA end is a closer match to TRBJ2-7, so the J assignment may be wrong. The sequence was obtained from a woman of 80 years or more in good health. Sequenced material: blood. Here the CDR3 DNA reads TGTGCCACTAGAGGGACAGTAACCTACGAGCAGTACTTC. Translated: CATRGTVTYEQYF.